These 10 T cell receptor beta chains came from one sample sequenced in a study of technical replicates of blood from a handful of donors. TCRdb keeps only in-frame clones here, not all; method: immunoSEQ multiplex PCR. Of tens of thousands of clones listed, 90% to 95% are singletons. Sequencing was performed on T cells isolated from PBMCs. These receptors all stem from a human donor in good health.

The V and J genes are TRBV5-1 and TRBJ2-7; D is perhaps TRBD2 (5 bases). CDR3 length: 13 residues. The ends were cut back, 1 base at V and 7 bases at J, with 12 bases in the middle. Germline CDR1 and CDR2: SGHRS and YFSETQ. DNA of the CDR3: TGCGCCAGCAGCTTGACGCTAGCAGGAGAGCAGTACTTC. Amino acid sequence: CASSLTLAGEQYF.

As for this clone: Additional DNA sequences in this sample encode the identical CDR3. V and J are TRBV9 and TRBJ2-7; 11 bases align to TRBD2. CDR3 length: 15 amino acids. Germline CDR1 SGDLS, CDR2 YYNGEE. J was trimmed by 3 bases and V by 3 bases; bases with no gene match: 5. The CDR3 DNA reads TGTGCCAGCAGCGCCTCCGGGACTAGCGGCTACGAGCAGTACTTC. Its translation: CASSASGTSGYEQYF.

The chain is built from TRBV15 and TRBJ2-5; possibly TRBD2 for D (6 bases). The germline V gene has CDR1 LNHNV and CDR2 YYDKDF (reference sequence). V shed 3 bases and J shed 1 base, with 15 bases lying between them. The CDR3 sequence is 16 residues long. CDR3 nucleotide sequence: TGTGCCACCAGCAGCCCAGATAGCGGTATCCAAGAGACCCAGTACTTC. Encoded protein: CATSSPDSGIQETQYF.

The chain uses TRBV21-1 and TRBJ1-5; the table's D gene call, TRBD1, was not cross checked with the DNA. TRBV21-1 constitutes a pseudogene. The CDR3 spans 18 residues. CDR3 in DNA: TGTGCCAGCAGCAAAGGGCCCAGGGGGCGAAATAGCAATCAGCCCCAGCATTTT. This translates into CASSKGPRGRNSNQPQHF.

The V gene is TRBV6-1, the J gene TRBJ2-7; 7 bases match TRBD1. Germline CDR1 reads MNHNS; CDR2 reads SASEGT. Trimming cost V 6 bases and J 0 bases; bases outside gene matches: 2. This CDR3 is built from 13 residues. CDR3: CASRDRTSYEQYF. The CDR3 nucleotides are TGTGCCAGCAGGGACAGGACCTCCTACGAGCAGTACTTC.

The rearrangement links TRBV6-5 to TRBJ2-1; 7 bases fit TRBD2. CDR1 MNHEY and CDR2 SVGAGI come from the germline V gene. The CDR3 covers 15 residues. Unmatched junction bases numbered 11, after V lost 5 bases and J lost 7 bases. CDR3 in amino acids: CASSQLAVGINEQFF. In nucleotides, the CDR3 is TGTGCCAGCAGTCAGCTAGCGGTGGGAATAAATGAGCAGTTCTTC.

The J gene is TRBJ1-2, the V gene TRBV10-3; D is possibly TRBD1 (6 bases). V was clipped by 0 bases and J by 4 bases, with 6 bases between them. Germline-derived CDR1 and CDR2 are ENHRY and SYGVKD. The CDR3 contains 13 residues. The CDR3 DNA reads TGTGCCATCAGTGAGTCGACAGGCTATGGCTACACCTTC. This codes for CAISESTGYGYTF.

The rearrangement joins TRBV7-3 to TRBJ1-2, with a tentative D call TRBD1 (6 bases). Germline lookup yields CDR1 SGHTA and CDR2 FQGTGA. V was shortened by 5 bases and J by 8 bases, with 12 bases between the two germline ends. CDR3 length: 12 residues. CDR3 amino acids: CASSGSRGGYTF. CDR3 DNA sequence: TGTGCCAGCAGCGGATCGAGGGGGGGCTACACCTTC. The whole variable domain, filled in from reference TRBV7-3 and TRBJ1-2, reads GAGVSQTPSNKVTEKGKYVELRCDPISGHTALYWYRQSLGQGPEFLIYFQGTGAADDSGLPNDRFFAVRPEGSVSTLKIQRTERGDSAVYLCASSGSRGGYTFGSGTRLTVV.

V gene TRBV18 combines with J gene TRBJ2-3, with D hard to call. Germline CDR1 KGHSH, CDR2 LQKENI. This CDR3 region has 13 residues. The V gene lost 2 bases and the J gene lost 0 bases, with 3 bases spanning the gap. CDR3 amino acids: CASSPTSTDTQYF. DNA for the CDR3: TGTGCCAGCTCACCAACTAGCACAGATACGCAGTATTTT.

The rearrangement links TRBV7-8 to TRBJ1-1, with D possibly TRBD1 on 5 matching bases. The CDR3 has 13 residues. Germline V gene lookup returns CDR1 SGHVS and CDR2 FQNEAQ. V was trimmed by 1 base and J by 6 bases, leaving 9 bases between them. CDR3 nucleotides: TGTGCCAGCAGCTTAGTGGCAGGGTCTGAAGCTTTCTTT. Protein sequence: CASSLVAGSEAFF.